The present entry profiles one T cell receptor (beta chain) with its context. The antigen remains unidentified. The V end lost 3 bases, the J end lost 0 bases, and 24 bases lay between the germline ends. This CDR3 contains 19 residues. Germline V gene lookup returns CDR1 SGHDT and CDR2 YYEEEE. The data belong to a study of shared clonotypes between healthy human individuals. Findings of the study overall: Generally, naive subsets (rather than memory subsets) showed larger estimated richness.

TCRdb's copy holds only in-frame clones and misses some; the assay was immunoSEQ multiplex PCR. Of some 2.4 million clones listed, 93% are singletons. Each sample came from a Caucasian adult donor living in Nashville, Tennessee. The sequence was collected from a man younger than 35 in good health. Some clones in this sample may be carry-over from other donors' samples. The specimen was naive CD4+ T cells from PBMCs. Subset denoted: CD45RA+ positively selected. V and J are TRBV5-6 and TRBJ1-2, with D hard to call. CDR3 DNA: TGTGCCAGCAGCTCCTACACACGGGCTACCGCGTTAGCTAACTATGGCTACACCTTC. Amino acid sequence: CASSSYTRATALANYGYTF.